The rows below give T cell receptor beta chains drawn from one sample of a study of shared clonotypes between healthy human individuals. Measured with immunoSEQ multiplex PCR; TCRdb has only the in-frame clones, and not every one. Altogether over a million clones are present, about 96% being singletons, with the ten largest covering more than 0.9%. The sample was naive CD4+ T cells sorted from blood. The receptors originated from a man in his thirties or forties in good health. Each CDR3 is given with its conserved first and last residue. Fields, in order: D gene, V gene, J gene, clone size, CDR3 DNA, CDR3 protein. The D gene is left open where the match is weak. Clone size is shown for a subset of rows, as once, few, many or a class of expanded clone.

d_call: TRBD2
v_call: TRBV10-3
j_call: TRBJ2-1
clone_size: -
cdr3_nt: TGTGCCATCAGTGAGGCCTCTAGCCGGCGGGGAGGGGATGAGCAGTTCTTC
cdr3_aa: CAISEASSRRGGDEQFF

d_call: -
v_call: TRBV6-1
j_call: TRBJ2-7
clone_size: -
cdr3_nt: TGTGCCAGCAGTGAAGCGCGGGTCTACGAGCAGTACTTC
cdr3_aa: CASSEARVYEQYF

d_call: TRBD2
v_call: TRBV5-1
j_call: TRBJ2-7
clone_size: -
cdr3_nt: TGCGCCAGCAGCTTGGAGAGCGGGAGAGATGAGCAGTACTTC
cdr3_aa: CASSLESGRDEQYF

d_call: -
v_call: TRBV6-1
j_call: TRBJ1-2
clone_size: -
cdr3_nt: TGTGCCAGCAGTGATCCGGGACCCCAAAGTGCCACCTTC
cdr3_aa: CASSDPGPQSATF

d_call: -
v_call: TRBV25-1
j_call: TRBJ1-5
clone_size: few
cdr3_nt: TGTGCCAGCAGTGATTATAGCAATCAGCCCCAGCATTTT
cdr3_aa: CASSDYSNQPQHF

d_call: TRBD1
v_call: TRBV7-9
j_call: TRBJ1-4
clone_size: -
cdr3_nt: TGTGCCAGCAGCAACGGACAGGGGAGATTTGAAAAACTGTTTTTT
cdr3_aa: CASSNGQGRFEKLFF

d_call: TRBD2
v_call: TRBV2
j_call: TRBJ2-5
clone_size: -
cdr3_nt: TGTGCCAGCAGAGGACTAGCTACGCCCTCAGAGACCCAGTACTTC
cdr3_aa: CASRGLATPSETQYF

d_call: -
v_call: TRBV5-8
j_call: TRBJ1-1
clone_size: few
cdr3_nt: TGTGCCAGCAGCTTGGCCGTCTTTGAAGCTTTCTTT
cdr3_aa: CASSLAVFEAFF

d_call: -
v_call: TRBV29-1
j_call: TRBJ1-2
clone_size: -
cdr3_nt: TGCAGCGTTGAAGAGTCCAACTATGGCTACACCTTC
cdr3_aa: CSVEESNYGYTF

d_call: TRBD1
v_call: TRBV11-1
j_call: TRBJ2-3
clone_size: -
cdr3_nt: TGTGCCAGCAGCTTAAAGTGGGACAGGGGAGGAACAGATACGCAGTATTTT
cdr3_aa: CASSLKWDRGGTDTQYF

d_call: TRBD1
v_call: TRBV5-1
j_call: TRBJ1-1
clone_size: -
cdr3_nt: TGCGCCAGCAGCCCCGGACAGGGGCCCATGAACACTGAAGCTTTCTTT
cdr3_aa: CASSPGQGPMNTEAFF

d_call: -
v_call: TRBV9
j_call: TRBJ2-7
clone_size: -
cdr3_nt: TGTGCCAGCAGCGTAGCTAGCACCGCCTACGAGCAGTACTTC
cdr3_aa: CASSVASTAYEQYF

d_call: -
v_call: TRBV9
j_call: TRBJ2-3
clone_size: -
cdr3_nt: TGTGCCAGCAGCGTAATGGACATCGATACGCAGTATTTT
cdr3_aa: CASSVMDIDTQYF

d_call: -
v_call: TRBV5-4
j_call: TRBJ2-2
clone_size: -
cdr3_nt: TGTGCCAGCAGCACGCCGATCGGCACCGGGGAGCTGTTTTTT
cdr3_aa: CASSTPIGTGELFF

d_call: TRBD2
v_call: TRBV5-1
j_call: TRBJ2-3
clone_size: few
cdr3_nt: TGCGCCAGCAGCTTGGCCCTAGCGGCTAGCACAGATACGCAGTATTTT
cdr3_aa: CASSLALAASTDTQYF

d_call: -
v_call: TRBV9
j_call: TRBJ2-5
clone_size: -
cdr3_nt: TGTGCCAGCAGCGCATACGGCCTCAACGGGGCCCAGTACTTC
cdr3_aa: CASSAYGLNGAQYF

d_call: TRBD1
v_call: TRBV27
j_call: TRBJ1-5
clone_size: -
cdr3_nt: TGTGCCAGCAGACAGGGGGCAGTGGTGGGTCAGCCCCAGCATTTT
cdr3_aa: CASRQGAVVGQPQHF

d_call: TRBD2
v_call: TRBV27
j_call: TRBJ2-4
clone_size: -
cdr3_nt: TGTGCCAGCAGTTTGGGACTAGCGGGCCTAGCCAAAAACATTCAGTACTTC
cdr3_aa: CASSLGLAGLAKNIQYF

d_call: -
v_call: TRBV29-1
j_call: TRBJ2-7
clone_size: few
cdr3_nt: TGCAGCGTTGAAGGGCAGGGCCAGTACTTC
cdr3_aa: CSVEGQGQYF

d_call: -
v_call: TRBV5-8
j_call: TRBJ2-5
clone_size: -
cdr3_nt: TGTGCCAGCAGCTGGAATGGTGAGACCCAGTACTTC
cdr3_aa: CASSWNGETQYF

d_call: TRBD1
v_call: TRBV25-1
j_call: TRBJ2-3
clone_size: -
cdr3_nt: TGTGCCAGCAGTGGAACAGGGGCTCCAGTTGTGAGCACAGATACGCAGTATTTT
cdr3_aa: CASSGTGAPVVSTDTQYF

d_call: -
v_call: TRBV9
j_call: TRBJ2-5
clone_size: once
cdr3_nt: TGTGCCAGCAGCGTAGGCCCAGGGCAAGAGACCCAGTACTTC
cdr3_aa: CASSVGPGQETQYF

d_call: -
v_call: TRBV5-1
j_call: TRBJ2-2
clone_size: -
cdr3_nt: TGCGCCAGCAGCTTGGCTAGCCGAGGGACCGGGGAGCTGTTTTTT
cdr3_aa: CASSLASRGTGELFF

d_call: -
v_call: TRBV5-4
j_call: TRBJ1-2
clone_size: -
cdr3_nt: TGTGCCAGCAGCTTTGCCGGGGATCACTATGGCTACACCTTC
cdr3_aa: CASSFAGDHYGYTF

d_call: -
v_call: TRBV25-1
j_call: TRBJ1-1
clone_size: once
cdr3_nt: TGTGCCAGCAGTGAGAGGACTCTCCGAGAAGCTTTCTTT
cdr3_aa: CASSERTLREAFF

d_call: TRBD2
v_call: TRBV28
j_call: TRBJ2-1
clone_size: -
cdr3_nt: TGTGCCAGCACCCAACGGGGACTAGCAGAATACAATGAGCAGTTCTTC
cdr3_aa: CASTQRGLAEYNEQFF

d_call: -
v_call: TRBV5-1
j_call: TRBJ2-7
clone_size: -
cdr3_nt: TGCGCCAGCAGCTTGGCCGGGCGGTACGAGCAGTACTTC
cdr3_aa: CASSLAGRYEQYF

d_call: -
v_call: TRBV6-1
j_call: TRBJ2-2
clone_size: -
cdr3_nt: TGTGCCAGCAAAAGGGACACGAACACCGGGGAGCTGTTTTTT
cdr3_aa: CASKRDTNTGELFF

d_call: -
v_call: TRBV7-9
j_call: TRBJ2-1
clone_size: -
cdr3_nt: TGTGCCAGCAGCTTCCGAGTTTCGAGCAGATACAATGAGCAGTTCTTC
cdr3_aa: CASSFRVSSRYNEQFF

d_call: -
v_call: TRBV14
j_call: TRBJ2-7
clone_size: -
cdr3_nt: TGTGCCAGCAGCCAAGATAGGATTCTTCCGTACGAGCAGTACTTC
cdr3_aa: CASSQDRILPYEQYF

d_call: TRBD2
v_call: TRBV7-3
j_call: TRBJ2-2
clone_size: -
cdr3_nt: TGTGCCAGCAGCCGGACTAGCGGGAGGGCCTCCGGGGAGCTGTTTTTT
cdr3_aa: CASSRTSGRASGELFF

d_call: -
v_call: TRBV28
j_call: TRBJ1-2
clone_size: -
cdr3_nt: TGTGCCAGCAGCCGGCCCCCGGGTGGCTACACCTTC
cdr3_aa: CASSRPPGGYTF

d_call: TRBD1
v_call: TRBV19
j_call: TRBJ1-5
clone_size: -
cdr3_nt: TGTGCCAGTAGTATGGGGGGGACAGGGCATCAGCCCCAGCATTTT
cdr3_aa: CASSMGGTGHQPQHF

d_call: TRBD2
v_call: TRBV27
j_call: TRBJ2-7
clone_size: -
cdr3_nt: TGTGCCAGCAGGGGGGGGACTAGCCGATCGCCCTACGAGCAGTACTTC
cdr3_aa: CASRGGTSRSPYEQYF

d_call: TRBD2
v_call: TRBV10-3
j_call: TRBJ2-1
clone_size: -
cdr3_nt: TGTGCCATCAGGCCGGGACTAGCGGGAGGGCCTTCCTACAATGAGCAGTTCTTC
cdr3_aa: CAIRPGLAGGPSYNEQFF

d_call: -
v_call: TRBV28
j_call: TRBJ1-1
clone_size: -
cdr3_nt: TGTGCCAGCAGTTCCCCGGGGAGGAACACTGAAGCTTTCTTT
cdr3_aa: CASSSPGRNTEAFF

d_call: -
v_call: TRBV10-3
j_call: TRBJ2-1
clone_size: -
cdr3_nt: TGTGCCATCAGTGAACTAAATGAGCAGTTCTTC
cdr3_aa: CAISELNEQFF

d_call: -
v_call: TRBV11-2
j_call: TRBJ2-2
clone_size: -
cdr3_nt: TGTGCCAGCAGCCGACTCCAGGGCGCGAACACCGGGGAGCTGTTTTTT
cdr3_aa: CASSRLQGANTGELFF

d_call: TRBD2
v_call: TRBV7-2
j_call: TRBJ2-3
clone_size: once
cdr3_nt: TGTGCCAGCAGCCAAGGACTAGCGGCAGATACGCAGTATTTT
cdr3_aa: CASSQGLAADTQYF

d_call: -
v_call: TRBV10-3
j_call: TRBJ2-3
clone_size: once
cdr3_nt: TGTGCCATCAGTGTTCCGGGAGTATCAGATACGCAGTATTTT
cdr3_aa: CAISVPGVSDTQYF

d_call: TRBD2
v_call: TRBV4-1
j_call: TRBJ2-7
clone_size: -
cdr3_nt: TGCGCCAGCAGCCAAGATGGGCCCACTAGCGGGAGAGGGGTAGAGCAGTACTTC
cdr3_aa: CASSQDGPTSGRGVEQYF

d_call: -
v_call: TRBV28
j_call: TRBJ1-2
clone_size: -
cdr3_nt: TGTGCCAGCAGTCCCAAATCTTCCGGCTACACCTTC
cdr3_aa: CASSPKSSGYTF

d_call: -
v_call: TRBV2
j_call: TRBJ2-7
clone_size: -
cdr3_nt: TGTGCCAGCAGTGGGCGGGTCTACGAGCAGTACTTC
cdr3_aa: CASSGRVYEQYF

d_call: -
v_call: TRBV28
j_call: TRBJ2-2
clone_size: -
cdr3_nt: TGTGCCAGCAGGCCCCTGAACACCGGGGAGCTGTTTTTT
cdr3_aa: CASRPLNTGELFF

d_call: TRBD2
v_call: TRBV7-2
j_call: TRBJ2-1
clone_size: -
cdr3_nt: TGTGCCAGCAGCCACAGCGGGAGGGCCTACAATGAGCAGTTCTTC
cdr3_aa: CASSHSGRAYNEQFF

d_call: -
v_call: TRBV5-1
j_call: TRBJ1-1
clone_size: -
cdr3_nt: TGCGCCAGCAGGCTAACGGAAACTGAAGCTTTCTTT
cdr3_aa: CASRLTETEAFF

d_call: TRBD2
v_call: TRBV6-1
j_call: TRBJ2-1
clone_size: -
cdr3_nt: TGTGCCAGCATTCCGATTTGGACTAGAGGGAATGAGCAGTTCTTC
cdr3_aa: CASIPIWTRGNEQFF

d_call: -
v_call: TRBV5-1
j_call: TRBJ1-3
clone_size: -
cdr3_nt: TGCGCCAGCAGCTTGACAGGTCTAACAGGAAACACCATATATTTT
cdr3_aa: CASSLTGLTGNTIYF

d_call: -
v_call: TRBV9
j_call: TRBJ2-2
clone_size: once
cdr3_nt: TGTGCCAGCAGCGTAGTCGGCAGCGGGGAGCTGTTTTTT
cdr3_aa: CASSVVGSGELFF

d_call: TRBD2
v_call: TRBV11-1
j_call: TRBJ2-7
clone_size: -
cdr3_nt: TGTGCCAGCAGGCCGACTAGCGGGGTGACCTACGAGCAGTACTTC
cdr3_aa: CASRPTSGVTYEQYF

d_call: -
v_call: TRBV7-9
j_call: TRBJ2-5
clone_size: -
cdr3_nt: TGTGCCAGCAGGCCATCGTGGGGGGCGGCGGAGGAGACCCAGTACTTC
cdr3_aa: CASRPSWGAAEETQYF

d_call: TRBD1
v_call: TRBV5-1
j_call: TRBJ2-1
clone_size: -
cdr3_nt: TGCGCCAGCAGCTTGGACAGGGGTGGCGGTGAGCAGTTCTTC
cdr3_aa: CASSLDRGGGEQFF

d_call: TRBD2
v_call: TRBV5-1
j_call: TRBJ2-7
clone_size: -
cdr3_nt: TGCGCCAGCAGCTTAGGAACTAGCGGGGACTACGAGCAGTACTTC
cdr3_aa: CASSLGTSGDYEQYF

d_call: TRBD2
v_call: TRBV28
j_call: TRBJ2-1
clone_size: once
cdr3_nt: TGTGCCAGCAGGTTGGCCCACGGGGGGCTAGCGGGATACAATGAGCAGTTCTTC
cdr3_aa: CASRLAHGGLAGYNEQFF